The clone carrying this T cell receptor beta chain was seen a handful of times. These data are taken from a study of graft-versus-host responses after intestinal transplantation. Using immunoSEQ multiplex PCR, the repertoire was profiled, and TCRdb retains in-frame clones only, with some absent. The top ten clones hold 5% of a sample with about 9,000 clones, about 30% of them seen once. General study points: Early after transplant, HvG clones declined as circulating GvH clones peaked.

Each mixed lymphocyte reaction held some 200,000 CFSE-labeled responders and some 200,000 irradiated violet-dye-labeled stimulators. The TCR originated in a human patient who was an organ donor for intestinal transplantation. The source material was alloreactive CD8+ T cells from a mixed lymphocyte reaction culture, sampled before transplantation. Subset noted: CFSE-low proliferating T cells sorted from approximately 6-day pre-transplant mixed lymphocyte reaction (GvH or HvG direction).

The chain's CDR3 is CASSLGLAGNEQFF. The CDR3 region has the DNA TGCGCCAGCAGCTTGGGACTAGCGGGCAATGAGCAGTTCTTC. The V gene is TRBV5-1, the J gene TRBJ2-1; TRBD2 agrees at 10 bases. Germline CDR1 SGHRS, CDR2 YFSETQ. Trimming took 0 bases from V and 6 from J; bases not matched to a gene: 0. The CDR3 is made up of 14 amino acids.